The T cell receptor (beta chain) under discussion was sequenced for a study of shared clonotypes between healthy human individuals. Each subset's genomic DNA was shared equally among a number of immunoSEQ plates. In the original workflow: For the immunoSEQ data, sequences were junction-only without quality scores, so filtering differed. Libraries were prepared by immunoSEQ multiplex PCR; TCRdb keeps only in-frame clonotypes and omits some of them. The V and J calls and clone size are taken from that table; D and trimming were inferred from the DNA. Found here are 2 million to 3 million clones, around 94% of them singletons; the top ten hold roughly 0.14%. The source material was naive CD4+ T cells sorted from blood. Indicated subset: CD45RA+ positively selected. The TCR was taken from a man between 18 and 35 years old in good health.

The CDR3 DNA reads TGTGCCAGCAGTTACAGGCCCACAGATACGCAGTATTTT. As protein: CASSYRPTDTQYF. The chain links TRBV6-5 to TRBJ2-3; D is unclear. The germline V and J ends were trimmed by 2 bases and 2 bases, with 5 bases remaining between them. The CDR3 extends over 13 amino acids. Germline V lookup: CDR1 MNHEY, CDR2 SVGAGI.